This T cell receptor beta chain was identified during a study of blood T cell repertoires in COVID-19. Study in general: Italy, Spain and the United States were the sources of the convalescent and acute COVID-19 samples. PBMCs, B-cell-depleted T cells, or T cells provided the cDNA or gDNA that made up the material.

V was pared by 6 bases and J by 6 bases, with 1 base of the junction left unmatched. Germline V gene sequence: CDR1 MNHEY, CDR2 SVGAGI. CDR3 length equals 12 residues. Per the original data handling: Counts of nucleated cells, estimated from reference gene primer amplification, were obtained. Data came from immunoSEQ multiplex PCR; TCRdb stores just in-frame clones and leaves some out. The V and J calls and clone size were taken over from that table, and D and trimming were inferred from the DNA. The data show 150,000 to 200,000 clones, approximately 90% seen once. This TCR was recovered from a man in his fifties or sixties with acute or convalescent COVID-19. Material: peripheral blood. The chain links TRBV6-5 to TRBJ2-1, with 8 bases aligning to TRBD1. CDR3 loop: CASSDRGNEQFF. DNA of the CDR3: TGTGCCAGCAGCGACAGGGGCAATGAGCAGTTCTTC.